This section outlines one TCR beta chain sequence together with its context. Cohorts were based on clinical histories the participants reported. V lost 5 bases and J lost 2; bases outside the gene matches: 9. Germline-derived CDR1 and CDR2 are PRHDT and FYEKMQ (reference sequence). CDR3 length equals 15 residues. These data belong to a study of blood T cell repertoires in COVID-19. TCRdb keeps only in-frame clones here, not all; method: immunoSEQ multiplex PCR. The table includes some 250,000 clones, 70% to 85% detected once. The clonotype was recovered from a middle-aged man who had recovered from COVID-19. Sequencing was performed on PBMCs or T cells enriched from blood (not recorded which). The chain joins TRBV13 to TRBJ2-7; 7 nucleotides align to TRBD1. The CDR3 sequence: CASSPRRDSTYEQYF. CDR3 sequence (DNA): TGTGCCAGCAGCCCAAGAAGGGACAGCACCTACGAGCAGTACTTC. The entire variable domain, with the rest obtained from reference TRBV13 and TRBJ2-7, is as follows: AAGVIQSPRHLIKEKRETATLKCYPIPRHDTVYWYQQGPGQDPQFLISFYEKMQSDKGSIPDRFSAQQFSDYHSELNMSSLELGDSALYFCASSPRRDSTYEQYFGPGTRLTVT.